A selection of T cell receptor beta chains follows, all from one sample in a study of patients and donors after allogeneic stem cell transplantation. A single record per CDR3 protein comes from TCRdb applying MiXCR to the RT-PCR reads. Found here are around 30,000 distinct CDR3 sequences, roughly 8% of them singletons; the top ten hold around 50%. Sequencing input: blood, either unsorted or a sorted T cell fraction (not recorded which). The receptors shown here come from a human donor who was either an allogeneic HSCT recipient or a stem cell or donor lymphocyte infusion donor (not recorded which). It is not recorded whose cells these are; they may come from a transplant donor. Both conserved end residues are part of each CDR3. Each record gives: V gene, clone size, J gene, D gene, CDR3 DNA, CDR3 protein. D genes are given only for firm matches. Size is omitted from some rows. Given values are once, few, many or a class for expanded clones.

V gene: TRBV5-1; clone size: few; J gene: TRBJ1-1; D gene: NA; CDR3 DNA: TGCGCCAGCAGATCACACAACACTGAAGCTTTCTTT; CDR3 protein: CASRSHNTEAFF
V gene: TRBV6-1; clone size: few; J gene: TRBJ2-5; D gene: NA; CDR3 DNA: TGTGCCAGCAGAGATCCTAGCGTAGGGGAGACCCAGTACTTC; CDR3 protein: CASRDPSVGETQYF
V gene: TRBV11-2; clone size: few; J gene: TRBJ2-1; D gene: TRBD2; CDR3 DNA: TGTGCCAGCAGCTCACTAGCGGGATCGGGCAATGAGCAGTTCTTC; CDR3 protein: CASSSLAGSGNEQFF
V gene: TRBV28; clone size: many; J gene: TRBJ2-4; D gene: NA; CDR3 DNA: TGTGCCAGTGCGCCGACATGGGGAGCCAAAAACATTCAGTACTTC; CDR3 protein: CASAPTWGAKNIQYF
V gene: TRBV7-7; clone size: few; J gene: TRBJ1-5; D gene: NA; CDR3 DNA: TGTGCTAGCAGCCGCAATTTATATCAGCCCCAGCATTTT; CDR3 protein: CASSRNLYQPQHF
V gene: TRBV9; clone size: many; J gene: TRBJ2-1; D gene: NA; CDR3 DNA: TGTGCCAGCAGCCCCCAGGGCACCACATACAATGAGCAGTTCTTC; CDR3 protein: CASSPQGTTYNEQFF
V gene: TRBV3-1; clone size: many; J gene: TRBJ1-6; D gene: NA; CDR3 DNA: TGTGCCAGCAGCCAAGATGGCGGTTCGGAATCTTCACCCCTCCACTTT; CDR3 protein: CASSQDGGSESSPLHF
V gene: TRBV6-5; clone size: NA; J gene: TRBJ1-3; D gene: NA; CDR3 DNA: TGTGCCAGCAGTTACGGACGGGGAAACACCATATATTTT; CDR3 protein: CASSYGRGNTIYF
V gene: TRBV9; clone size: many; J gene: TRBJ1-1; D gene: NA; CDR3 DNA: TGTGCCAGCAGCGTAGAAGGGGGGACTGAAGCTTTCTTT; CDR3 protein: CASSVEGGTEAFF
V gene: TRBV9; clone size: NA; J gene: TRBJ1-2; D gene: TRBD1; CDR3 DNA: TGTGCCAGCAGCTCGGTAGGGGGCGCCGGCTACACCTTC; CDR3 protein: CASSSVGGAGYTF
V gene: TRBV2; clone size: many; J gene: TRBJ2-3; D gene: NA; CDR3 DNA: TGTGCCAGCAGTGATCAGGGAGGAGCAGATACGCAGTATTTT; CDR3 protein: CASSDQGGADTQYF
V gene: TRBV7-9; clone size: many; J gene: TRBJ1-1; D gene: NA; CDR3 DNA: TGTGCCAGCAGCTTACGTGACAGCATGAACACTGAAGCTTTCTTT; CDR3 protein: CASSLRDSMNTEAFF
V gene: TRBV20-1; clone size: many; J gene: TRBJ1-1; D gene: NA; CDR3 DNA: TGCAGTGCTATAGTTGGGGTAAAAGCTTTCTTT; CDR3 protein: CSAIVGVKAFF
V gene: TRBV9; clone size: NA; J gene: TRBJ2-1; D gene: TRBD2; CDR3 DNA: TGTGCCAGCAGCGTAGAGGCCAGCGGGGGGTTACTTATCAGCAATGAGCAGTTCTTC; CDR3 protein: CASSVEASGGLLISNEQFF
V gene: TRBV7-9; clone size: NA; J gene: TRBJ1-2; D gene: NA; CDR3 DNA: TGTGCCAGCAGCTTGGCCGGGGGCTATGGCTACACCTTC; CDR3 protein: CASSLAGGYGYTF
V gene: TRBV3-1; clone size: many; J gene: TRBJ2-3; D gene: NA; CDR3 DNA: TGTGCCAGCAGCCTACGGAATCCCCCAGATACGCAGTATTTT; CDR3 protein: CASSLRNPPDTQYF
V gene: TRBV18; clone size: NA; J gene: TRBJ1-1; D gene: NA; CDR3 DNA: TGTGCCAGCTCGGCAGGACAAAAGGATGAAGCTTTCTTT; CDR3 protein: CASSAGQKDEAFF
V gene: TRBV7-9; clone size: many; J gene: TRBJ1-1; D gene: NA; CDR3 DNA: TGTGCCAGCAGCGCCTGGACGAACACTGAAGCTTTCTTT; CDR3 protein: CASSAWTNTEAFF
V gene: TRBV6-5; clone size: large; J gene: TRBJ1-5; D gene: NA; CDR3 DNA: TGTGCCAGCAGTTACTCGAGACCAGGATGGCCCCAGCATTTT; CDR3 protein: CASSYSRPGWPQHF
V gene: TRBV20-1; clone size: NA; J gene: TRBJ2-5; D gene: TRBD2; CDR3 DNA: TGCAGTGGGACTAGCGGGGGCCAAGAGACCCAGTACTTC; CDR3 protein: CSGTSGGQETQYF
V gene: TRBV10-3; clone size: many; J gene: TRBJ2-3; D gene: TRBD2; CDR3 DNA: TGTGCCATCAGCCAGACTAGCGGGGGGGTATATACGCAGTATTTT; CDR3 protein: CAISQTSGGVYTQYF
V gene: TRBV6-1; clone size: many; J gene: TRBJ2-1; D gene: TRBD2; CDR3 DNA: TGTGCCAGCAGGGAAACTAGCGGGAGTACCAATGAGCAGTTCTTC; CDR3 protein: CASRETSGSTNEQFF
V gene: TRBV10-3; clone size: many; J gene: TRBJ1-5; D gene: NA; CDR3 DNA: TGTGCCATCAGTGATGGGGCGATTGAGCCCCAGCATTTT; CDR3 protein: CAISDGAIEPQHF
V gene: TRBV6-1; clone size: many; J gene: TRBJ1-6; D gene: NA; CDR3 DNA: TGTGCCAGCAGTATGTTCACCGGGCCTGGATATTCACCCCTCCACTTT; CDR3 protein: CASSMFTGPGYSPLHF
V gene: TRBV30; clone size: many; J gene: TRBJ1-1; D gene: TRBD1; CDR3 DNA: TGTGCCTGGAGTGTGGGACAGACGAACACTGAAGCTTTCTTT; CDR3 protein: CAWSVGQTNTEAFF
V gene: TRBV6-4; clone size: once; J gene: TRBJ1-1; D gene: NA; CDR3 DNA: TGTGCCAGCAGCCAAAGGCCCTTCGGGAACACTGAAGCTTTCTTT; CDR3 protein: CASSQRPFGNTEAFF
V gene: TRBV5-6; clone size: few; J gene: TRBJ1-2; D gene: TRBD1; CDR3 DNA: TGTGCCAGCAGCTTGACAGGGGGCCTATACTATGGCTACACCTTC; CDR3 protein: CASSLTGGLYYGYTF
V gene: TRBV5-6; clone size: NA; J gene: TRBJ2-1; D gene: TRBD1; CDR3 DNA: TGTGCCAGCAGCCTCTTGGACAGGGGGAATGAGCAGTTCTTC; CDR3 protein: CASSLLDRGNEQFF
V gene: TRBV12-3/TRBV12-4; clone size: many; J gene: TRBJ1-2; D gene: NA; CDR3 DNA: TGTGCCAGCAGTCCCCCGGGACGAGGGATGGCTCCTAACTATGGCTACACCTTC; CDR3 protein: CASSPPGRGMAPNYGYTF
V gene: TRBV28; clone size: few; J gene: TRBJ2-5; D gene: NA; CDR3 DNA: TGTGCCAGCAGTTTTTCGGCCCTTTCCCAAGAGACCCAGTACTTC; CDR3 protein: CASSFSALSQETQYF
V gene: TRBV20-1; clone size: many; J gene: TRBJ2-3; D gene: TRBD2; CDR3 DNA: TGCAGTGCTAGAGCCCTAGCGGGACCCACAGATACGCAGTATTTT; CDR3 protein: CSARALAGPTDTQYF
V gene: TRBV7-9; clone size: many; J gene: TRBJ1-2; D gene: NA; CDR3 DNA: TGTGCCAGCAGAAAAGGAACGGAAAACTATGGCTACACCTTC; CDR3 protein: CASRKGTENYGYTF
V gene: TRBV9; clone size: NA; J gene: TRBJ1-6; D gene: TRBD1; CDR3 DNA: TGTGCCAGCAGCCTCCGGACAGGCAGTAATTCACCCCTCCACTTT; CDR3 protein: CASSLRTGSNSPLHF
V gene: TRBV15; clone size: NA; J gene: TRBJ1-5; D gene: NA; CDR3 DNA: TGTGCCACCAGCACTGGGCCTATTCGGCCCCAGCATTTT; CDR3 protein: CATSTGPIRPQHF
V gene: TRBV19; clone size: many; J gene: TRBJ1-3; D gene: NA; CDR3 DNA: TGTGCCAGTGGCCAGGGTGTTTCTGGAAACACCATATATTTT; CDR3 protein: CASGQGVSGNTIYF
V gene: TRBV20-1; clone size: few; J gene: TRBJ1-1; D gene: NA; CDR3 DNA: TGCAGTGCTAGGGTACGAACGAACACTGAAGCTTTCTTT; CDR3 protein: CSARVRTNTEAFF
V gene: TRBV14; clone size: NA; J gene: TRBJ2-5; D gene: NA; CDR3 DNA: TGTGCCAGCAGCCAAAGGAACCAGGAGACCCAGTACTTC; CDR3 protein: CASSQRNQETQYF
V gene: TRBV20-1; clone size: many; J gene: TRBJ2-3; D gene: NA; CDR3 DNA: TGCAGTGCTTCCCCGGGAACCTTACTCACAGATACGCAGTATTTT; CDR3 protein: CSASPGTLLTDTQYF
V gene: TRBV29-1; clone size: many; J gene: TRBJ2-5; D gene: NA; CDR3 DNA: TGCAGCGTTGATAGGAGAGGGGGTGGGGAGACCCAGTACTTC; CDR3 protein: CSVDRRGGGETQYF
V gene: TRBV12-3/TRBV12-4; clone size: many; J gene: TRBJ1-3; D gene: NA; CDR3 DNA: TGTGCCAGCAGGAGGGGGGGGCTTGGAAACACCATATATTTT; CDR3 protein: CASRRGGLGNTIYF
V gene: TRBV29-1; clone size: medium-sized; J gene: TRBJ1-2; D gene: NA; CDR3 DNA: TGCAGCGTGGCGACACCGACTAACTATGGCTACACCTTC; CDR3 protein: CSVATPTNYGYTF
V gene: TRBV7-9; clone size: NA; J gene: TRBJ2-7; D gene: TRBD1; CDR3 DNA: TGTGCCAGCAGCTCTGGACAGGACTACGAGCAGTACTTC; CDR3 protein: CASSSGQDYEQYF
V gene: TRBV7-9; clone size: NA; J gene: TRBJ1-2; D gene: NA; CDR3 DNA: TGTGCCAGCAGCGCGCGCGGGATTTTGGGGTATGGCTACACCTTC; CDR3 protein: CASSARGILGYGYTF
V gene: TRBV15; clone size: many; J gene: TRBJ2-5; D gene: NA; CDR3 DNA: TGTGCCACCAGCAGTAGGACTGGGATCACAGAGACCCAGTACTTC; CDR3 protein: CATSSRTGITETQYF
V gene: TRBV28; clone size: NA; J gene: TRBJ2-7; D gene: TRBD1; CDR3 DNA: TGTGCCAGCAGTCGACAGGGGGGCTACGAGCAGTACTTC; CDR3 protein: CASSRQGGYEQYF
V gene: TRBV20-1; clone size: many; J gene: TRBJ1-1; D gene: NA; CDR3 DNA: TGCAGTGCTTCTTCGGGTGAAGCTGGGAGATCTTTCTTT; CDR3 protein: CSASSGEAGRSFF
V gene: TRBV20-1; clone size: many; J gene: TRBJ1-5; D gene: NA; CDR3 DNA: TGCAGTGCTAGAGATAGACGGTCCAATCAGCCCCAGCATTTT; CDR3 protein: CSARDRRSNQPQHF
V gene: TRBV6-5; clone size: few; J gene: TRBJ1-2; D gene: TRBD1; CDR3 DNA: TGTGCCAGCAGTTACCTCAGGGGGCATGGCTACACCTTC; CDR3 protein: CASSYLRGHGYTF
V gene: TRBV9; clone size: many; J gene: TRBJ1-2; D gene: TRBD1; CDR3 DNA: TGTGCCAGCAGCGCACAAGCCGGGACAGGGAGGATGAGAGGCTACACCTTC; CDR3 protein: CASSAQAGTGRMRGYTF
V gene: TRBV2; clone size: few; J gene: TRBJ2-5; D gene: NA; CDR3 DNA: TGTGCCAGCTCGGGGGCAGGGGGAGAGACCCAGTACTTC; CDR3 protein: CASSGAGGETQYF
V gene: TRBV20-1; clone size: many; J gene: TRBJ2-3; D gene: TRBD2; CDR3 DNA: TGCAGTGCTAGAGCGGGAGGGCGAGATACGCAGTATTTT; CDR3 protein: CSARAGGRDTQYF
V gene: TRBV7-9; clone size: many; J gene: TRBJ2-3; D gene: TRBD2; CDR3 DNA: TGTGCCAGCAGCCCCGCGGGACTAGCAGCAGATACGCAGTATTTT; CDR3 protein: CASSPAGLAADTQYF
V gene: TRBV5-1; clone size: NA; J gene: TRBJ2-5; D gene: TRBD2; CDR3 DNA: TGCGCCAGCAGCTTGAGGGGACTAGCTTTAGAGACCCAGTACTTC; CDR3 protein: CASSLRGLALETQYF
V gene: TRBV12-3/TRBV12-4; clone size: many; J gene: TRBJ1-1; D gene: NA; CDR3 DNA: TGTGCCAGCATCCCGGCTGGGGGATCCGTGAACACTGAAGCTTTCTTT; CDR3 protein: CASIPAGGSVNTEAFF
V gene: TRBV6-1; clone size: NA; J gene: TRBJ1-5; D gene: TRBD1; CDR3 DNA: TGTGCCAGCAGTCCACAACCACCGACAGGGGGCAATCAGCCCCAGCATTTT; CDR3 protein: CASSPQPPTGGNQPQHF
V gene: TRBV20-1; clone size: many; J gene: TRBJ1-4; D gene: NA; CDR3 DNA: TGCAGTGCAAGACAGAATGAAAAACTGTTTTTT; CDR3 protein: CSARQNEKLFF
V gene: TRBV4-2; clone size: many; J gene: TRBJ1-2; D gene: NA; CDR3 DNA: TGTGCCAGCAGCCAACCAAGCAGGGGCGGATATGGCTACACCTTC; CDR3 protein: CASSQPSRGGYGYTF
V gene: TRBV24-1; clone size: few; J gene: TRBJ2-1; D gene: NA; CDR3 DNA: TGTGCCACCGGGACCTCCTACAATGAGCAGTTCTTC; CDR3 protein: CATGTSYNEQFF
V gene: TRBV20-1; clone size: many; J gene: TRBJ1-5; D gene: TRBD1; CDR3 DNA: TGCAGTGCTAAACCGGCAGGGGGCGCGAATCAGCCCCAGCATTTT; CDR3 protein: CSAKPAGGANQPQHF